The following is a T cell receptor (beta chain) sequence with its context. Its antigen has not been determined. Base qualities are not at hand, and no much larger clone is one base apart. The cohort was made up of roughly 670 healthy bone marrow donors. At the time of sampling, every cohort member was nominally healthy, though immune exposures that went unrecorded were likely present. The donor was CMV seronegative and belonged to the group of around 400 seronegative cohort members. A peripheral blood sample was provided by each donor, and peripheral blood mononuclear cells were used for TCR beta sequencing. Genomic DNA extraction from the blood cell samples was performed with the Qiagen DNeasy Blood Extraction Kit. The data were obtained in a study of cytomegalovirus exposure and HLA in healthy donors (dated by TCRdb to the late 2010s). About the study as a whole: An earlier analysis of some 600 of the donors reported around 280 Gb of sequence data and 95 million to 140 million unique TCR beta sequences obtained from around 170 million T cells. Approximately 300 gigabases of sequencing data and 70 million to 100 million unique TCR sequences were included in an early release covering about 700 HLA-typed donors. The genetic ancestry cluster associated with self-reported Caucasian donors included roughly four fifths of the roughly 400 genotyped donors. The study was designed to test whether signatures of past pathogen exposure could be identified by cataloging public T cell receptors. The study profiled the T cell repertoires of 500 to 800 subjects by immunosequencing and related them to cytomegalovirus serostatus. Along with the approximately 600-subject first cohort, a separate validation cohort of 120 different subjects was used. To predict cytomegalovirus infection status, the study brought together high-throughput TCR immunosequencing, statistical association of individual TCRs with disease status, and machine learning. To study patterns of TCR occurrence, a later analysis re-analyzed previously published TCR beta repertoires from hundreds of donors and added high-resolution HLA genotyping. In the later analysis, no new phenotypic data were used to find candidate immune exposures; instead, reliance was placed on TCR beta sequences and their occurrence across donors. To decide whether each TCR beta V gene segment behaved as functional or pseudogenic, an earlier analysis of some 570 of the donors relied on high-throughput TCR beta sequencing. Donor age, sex, ethnicity and CMV serostatus were collected together with the repertoire data. In a later genetic analysis, genome-wide SNP genotypes for about 55% of the roughly 670 donors were used, and that subset was treated as a discovery cohort. Every discovery cohort repertoire had been produced on one sequencing platform. HLA typing covered class I and class II loci at four-digit resolution. The number of typed donors differed by locus: roughly 620-630 for A, B, C, DRB1 and DQB1; 522 for DQA1; approximately 600 for DPA1; and about 450 for DPB1. Five DR-DQ haplotypes were treated as single units for association and clustering because of strong linkage in the cohort. On average, around 230,000 unique TCR beta nucleotide sequences were sequenced per donor among about 400 genotyped donors of the cohort, with 15% to 20% of those sequences being non-productive. The research as a whole found: In a later analysis, 15,000 to 20,000 TCR beta sequences were associated with specific HLA alleles at a false discovery rate of 0.05. The 87-base-pair reads could not distinguish some IMGT-functional V segments, including TRBV6-2 and TRBV6-3, so those segments were excluded. Sequencing depth was assumed to be roughly uniform across donors in the presence/absence analyses, though that assumption may not hold. Correlated functional status among segregating V segments might be attributable to linkage disequilibrium, but an unknown experimental factor could not be ruled out. A total of 150 to 200 TCR beta chains were listed by the study as associated with cytomegalovirus. Strong co-occurrence of HLA alleles, especially DR and DQ, made assigning TCR associations to individual alleles difficult. The classifier was reported to diagnose cytomegalovirus status with high specificity and sensitivity in both the original and validation cohorts. Over 15 rarely observed V segments, including chromosome 9 orphons, were excluded from the earlier analysis of 550 to 700 of the donors because counts were too low. In a later analysis, HLA-associated TCR beta chains showed more clonal expansion and lower generation probabilities than non-associated chains that were equally common. In a later analysis, most CMV-associated TCR beta chains were found to appear HLA-restricted, with HLA associations seemingly driven largely by CMV exposure. Several of the top co-occurrence clusters appeared to be linked to parvovirus B19, influenza, CMV and Epstein-Barr virus, according to a later analysis. Immune exposure information for the cohort was limited to CMV serostatus. The authors suggested that the approach could potentially be generalized to other disease states and immunological phenotypes. According to a later genetic analysis, donors in an Asian-associated ancestry cluster had fewer N-insertions in productive TCRs than the approximately 710-donor mean. According to a later analysis, TCR association rates differed among HLA loci, with DRB1 alleles showing the most associated TCRs and HLA-C alleles showing the fewest. Most TCR sequences were seen in very few donors, while some public TCRs were found in many individuals. In vitro tests confirmed that a few of the cytomegalovirus-associated TCR beta chains recognize cytomegalovirus antigens. An earlier analysis of approximately 500 of the donors showed that most TCR beta V segments appeared in productive rearrangements either about 90% or about 30% of the time, which broadly matched IMGT annotations. Because HLA typing was unavailable for some donors at each locus, only the typed subset was used in association tests. In a later genetic analysis, a missense DCLRE1C variant was associated with V-gene and J-gene trimming of TCR beta chains, and the association was replicated in an independent cohort. The sequencing pipeline was judged likely to have produced a cluster of highly shared sequence variants as a technical artifact. A further reported finding was that TCR beta sequences accurately predicted the HLA-A and HLA-B alleles for most subjects in the first cohort. This cohort had only TCR beta chains sequenced, and the lack of alpha or paired-chain data limited which features could be detected.

The method was the immunoSEQ multiplex PCR assay. A mixture of 60 forward primers for TCR Vbeta segments and 13 reverse primers for TCR Jbeta segments was used in the multiplex PCR. The CDR3 region of rearranged TCR beta genes was amplified from genomic DNA by a multiplex PCR assay. The Illumina HiSeq System was used to sequence the amplified TCR beta libraries as 87-base-pair reads. On the study's bioinformatics: A later analysis counted approximately 74 million unique TCR beta chains across the 500 to 850 repertoires, and some 11 million of these chains were shared by at least two donors. Raw reads were error-corrected and collapsed into unique sequences with a nearest-neighbor algorithm that merged closely related sequences to remove PCR and sequencing errors. Alignment of CDR3 sequences to IMGT reference sequences was used to assign V, D and J gene segments. For a sequence to be retained, a match of at least six nucleotides was required to both a V gene segment and a J gene segment. A rearrangement was called productive if the CDR3 had no stop codons and remained in frame with V and J, and every other rearrangement was called non-productive. Following IMGT convention, CDR3 was defined as the stretch from the second conserved V-encoded cysteine to the conserved J-encoded phenylalanine. The earlier analysis of around 640 of the donors excluded sequences that lacked an unambiguous match to a single V gene segment. An earlier analysis of several hundred of the donors called V segments functional above 56.7% productive rearrangements and segregating when the between-donor standard deviation exceeded 5%. A statistical classification framework was built to diagnose cytomegalovirus status from the catalog of TCR beta chain sequences. V and J gene assignment, in a later analysis, came from comparing TCR nucleotide sequences with IMGT/GENE-DB human TR gene sequences. In a later analysis, CDR3 sequences and most-parsimonious VDJ recombination scenarios were assigned using the TCRdist pipeline. In a later analysis, each TCR beta chain was defined by its CDR3 amino acid sequence together with its V-gene family, and reads lacking a unique V-gene family were excluded. A later analysis removed 592 highly shared, low-generation-probability nucleotide sequences to deal with suspected cross-contamination and a sequencing artifact. A later analysis calculated a clonal expansion index for each public chain from normalized within-repertoire ranks of inferred template counts. In a later analysis, generation probabilities were computed using a VDJ recombination model fitted to out-of-frame rearrangements, and the results were checked against IGoR. A later analysis scored TCR-TCR, TCR-HLA and TCR-CMV co-occurrence with hypergeometric tests, applying a repertoire-size bias correction to TCR pairs. In a later analysis, false discovery rates were estimated by permuting HLA or CMV assignments 20 times. In a later analysis, co-occurring TCRs were grouped using DBSCAN, and TCRdist sequence similarity was added for clustering within HLA-allele-positive subsets. Repertoires with fewer than 30,000 or more than 120,000 public chains were left out of co-occurrence clustering, as were five repertoires with anomalous nucleotide sharing. In its TCRdb copy, this immuneACCESS table keeps in-frame sequences only and misses some clones. Where compared with another copy, unresolved V genes explain less than half of these, and the others have no known cause. The V and J calls and clone size come from that table; D and trimming were worked out from the DNA. Here the sample has some 150,000 clones; about 81% occur a single time. The ten largest clones add up to around 7% of the sample.

The junction shows trimming of 1 base on V and 11 bases on J, and the gene matches do not reach 13 bases of it. Including the terminal cysteine and phenylalanine, the CDR3 comprises 15 residues. Only the CDR3 part of the read is kept: 45 bases, read in frame from the first base. Sequences LNHNV (CDR1) and YYDKDF (CDR2) are obtained from the germline V gene (reference sequence). Sequencing was performed on PBMCs. This receptor was identified in a man in his thirties or forties in good health and CMV-seronegative. This chain joins TRBV15 to TRBJ1-1; 7 bases in the middle match TRBD1. In nucleotides, the sequence is TGTGCCACCAGCAGAGCCTTGGGACAGCTAGATCGGGCTTTCTTT. It specifies CATSRALGQLDRAFF.